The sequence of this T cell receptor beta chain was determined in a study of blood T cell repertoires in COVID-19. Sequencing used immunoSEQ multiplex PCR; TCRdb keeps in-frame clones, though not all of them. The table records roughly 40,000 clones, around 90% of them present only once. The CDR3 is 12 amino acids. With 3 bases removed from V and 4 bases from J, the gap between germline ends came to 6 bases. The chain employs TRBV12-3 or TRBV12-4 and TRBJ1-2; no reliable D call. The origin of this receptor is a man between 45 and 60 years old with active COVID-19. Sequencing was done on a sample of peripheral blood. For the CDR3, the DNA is TGTGCCAGCAGTTTCTCGGGCTATGGCTACACCTTC. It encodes CASSFSGYGYTF.